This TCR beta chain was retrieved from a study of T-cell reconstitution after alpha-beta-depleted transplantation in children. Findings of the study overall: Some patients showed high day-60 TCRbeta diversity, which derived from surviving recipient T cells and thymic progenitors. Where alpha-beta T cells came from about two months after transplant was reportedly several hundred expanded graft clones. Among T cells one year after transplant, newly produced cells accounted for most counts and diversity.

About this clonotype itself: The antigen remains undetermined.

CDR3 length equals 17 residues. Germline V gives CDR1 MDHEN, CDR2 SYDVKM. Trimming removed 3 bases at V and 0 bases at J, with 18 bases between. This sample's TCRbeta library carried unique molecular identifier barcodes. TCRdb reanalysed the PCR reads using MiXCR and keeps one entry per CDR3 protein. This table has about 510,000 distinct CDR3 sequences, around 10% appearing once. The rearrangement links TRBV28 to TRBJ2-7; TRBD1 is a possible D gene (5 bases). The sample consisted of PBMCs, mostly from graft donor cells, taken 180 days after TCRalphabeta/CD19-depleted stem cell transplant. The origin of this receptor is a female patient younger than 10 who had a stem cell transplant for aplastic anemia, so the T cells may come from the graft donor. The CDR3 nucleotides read TGTGCCAGCAGTTTTTATTTTGACAGCCTCAGCTCCTACGAGCAGTACTTC. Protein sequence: CASSFYFDSLSSYEQYF. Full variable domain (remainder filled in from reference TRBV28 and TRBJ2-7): DVKVTQSSRYLVKRTGEKVFLECVQDMDHENMFWYRQDPGLGLRLIYFSYDVKMKEKGDIPEGYSVSREKKERFSLILESASTNQTSMYLCASSFYFDSLSSYEQYFGPGTRLTVT.